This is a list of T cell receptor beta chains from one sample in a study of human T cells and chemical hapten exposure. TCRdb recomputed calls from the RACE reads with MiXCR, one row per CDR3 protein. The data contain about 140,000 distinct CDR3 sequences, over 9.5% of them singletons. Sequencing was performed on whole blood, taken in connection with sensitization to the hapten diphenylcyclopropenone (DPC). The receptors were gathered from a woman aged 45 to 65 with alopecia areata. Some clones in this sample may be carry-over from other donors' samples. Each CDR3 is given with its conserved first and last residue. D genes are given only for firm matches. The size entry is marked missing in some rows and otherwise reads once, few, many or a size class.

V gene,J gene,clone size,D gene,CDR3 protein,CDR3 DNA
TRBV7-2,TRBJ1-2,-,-,CASSLGGAQGYTF,TGTGCCAGCAGCTTAGGAGGGGCGCAGGGCTACACCTTC
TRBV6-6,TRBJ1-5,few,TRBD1,CASSYTGGNQPQHF,TGTGCCAGCAGTTACACAGGGGGCAATCAGCCCCAGCATTTT
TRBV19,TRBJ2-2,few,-,CASTWNPANTGELFF,TGTGCCAGTACGTGGAATCCAGCGAACACCGGGGAGCTGTTTTTT
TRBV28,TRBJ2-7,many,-,CASKVRGRNEQYF,TGTGCCAGCAAGGTGAGGGGGAGGAACGAGCAGTACTTC
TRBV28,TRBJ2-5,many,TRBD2,CASSRGGQETQYF,TGTGCCAGCAGTCGGGGGGGCCAAGAGACCCAGTACTTC
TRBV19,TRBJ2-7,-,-,CASSIGQSYEQYF,TGTGCCAGTAGTATTGGCCAGTCCTACGAGCAGTACTTC
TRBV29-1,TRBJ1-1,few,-,CSVLQGHTEAFF,TGCAGCGTGCTGCAGGGGCATACTGAAGCTTTCTTT
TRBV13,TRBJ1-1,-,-,CASHTGGVTEAFF,TGTGCCAGCCATACCGGGGGGGTCACTGAAGCTTTCTTT
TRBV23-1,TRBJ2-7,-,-,CASSQSKGPSYEQYF,TGCGCCAGCAGTCAATCGAAGGGACCCAGCTACGAGCAGTACTTC
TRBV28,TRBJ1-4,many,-,CASSLVGVGEKLFF,TGTGCCAGCAGTTTAGTGGGGGTCGGTGAAAAACTGTTTTTT
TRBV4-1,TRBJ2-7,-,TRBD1,CASSQGQGASYEQYF,TGCGCCAGCAGCCAAGGGCAGGGGGCTTCCTACGAGCAGTACTTC
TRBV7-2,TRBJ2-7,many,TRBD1,CASSPDRGERSYEQYF,TGTGCCAGCAGTCCGGACAGGGGGGAGAGGTCCTACGAGCAGTACTTC
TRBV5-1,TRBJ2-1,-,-,CASSLGHNNEQFF,TGCGCCAGCAGCTTGGGCCACAACAATGAGCAGTTCTTC
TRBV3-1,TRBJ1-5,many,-,CASSQVRGQPQHF,TGTGCCAGCAGCCAAGTGCGGGGCCAGCCCCAGCATTTT
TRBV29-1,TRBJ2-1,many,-,CSVDRGGALYNEQFF,TGCAGCGTTGATCGTGGGGGCGCCTTGTACAATGAGCAGTTCTTC
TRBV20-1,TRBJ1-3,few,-,CSARTRGVGNTIYF,TGCAGTGCTAGAACCCGGGGGGTCGGAAACACCATATATTTT
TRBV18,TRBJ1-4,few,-,CASSPSQGHEKLFF,TGTGCCAGCTCACCGTCCCAAGGGCATGAAAAACTGTTTTTT
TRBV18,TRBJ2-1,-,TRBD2,CASSPLTSGRNYNEQFF,TGTGCCAGCTCACCATTAACTAGCGGGAGGAACTACAATGAGCAGTTCTTC
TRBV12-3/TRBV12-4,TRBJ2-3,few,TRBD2,CASSLSGGPSDTQYF,TGTGCCAGCAGTTTATCGGGAGGGCCCTCGGATACGCAGTATTTT
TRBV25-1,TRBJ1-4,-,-,CASSFGAINEKLFF,TGTGCCAGCAGTTTCGGAGCCATTAATGAAAAACTGTTTTTT
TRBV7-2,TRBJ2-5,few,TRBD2,CASTQTSGRRRETQYF,TGTGCCAGCACCCAGACTAGCGGGAGGCGGCGAGAGACCCAGTACTTC
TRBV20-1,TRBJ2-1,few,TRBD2,CSALLAGGQQFF,TGCAGTGCTCTACTAGCGGGAGGCCAGCAGTTCTTC
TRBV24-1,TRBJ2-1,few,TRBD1,CATSDFRTGAYNEQFF,TGTGCCACCAGTGATTTCCGGACAGGGGCCTACAATGAGCAGTTCTTC
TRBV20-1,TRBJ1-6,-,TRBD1,CSAPGQGNSPLHF,TGCAGTGCGCCGGGACAGGGGAATTCACCCCTCCACTTT
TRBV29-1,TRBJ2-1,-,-,CSVEVSTYNEQFF,TGCAGCGTCGAAGTGAGTACCTACAATGAGCAGTTCTTC
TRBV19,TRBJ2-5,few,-,CASSRQGQQETQYF,TGTGCCAGTAGTCGTCAAGGACAGCAAGAGACCCAGTACTTC
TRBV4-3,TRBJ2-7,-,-,CASSQERWETSYEQYF,TGCGCCAGCAGCCAAGAGAGGTGGGAGACCTCCTACGAGCAGTACTTC
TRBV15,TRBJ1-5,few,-,CATSRDIQPQHF,TGTGCCACCAGCAGGGACATTCAGCCCCAGCATTTT
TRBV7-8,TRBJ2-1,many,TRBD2,CASSLGQAGTSGYNEQFF,TGTGCCAGCAGCTTAGGTCAGGCCGGGACTAGCGGCTACAATGAGCAGTTCTTC